A selection of T cell receptor beta chains follows, all from one sample in a study of a mutant IDH1 vaccine in newly diagnosed glioma. Their antigen targets remain unknown. Measured with immunoSEQ multiplex PCR; TCRdb has only the in-frame clones, and not every one. In the table there are more than 40,000 clones, 85% to 90% of which are singletons. The sequencing here drew on PBMCs, taken from a glioma patient whose treatment included an IDH1 peptide vaccine. Receptors were obtained from a woman in her 40s with glioma. The CDR3 runs from the conserved cysteine through the conserved F or W. D genes are given only for firm matches. Not all rows give a size; the values are once, few, many and, for expanded clones, a class.

CDR3aa | CDR3nt | j_gene | v_gene | abundance | d_gene
CASSYLPYYQPQHF | TGTGCCAGCAGTTATCTCCCCTATTACCAGCCCCAGCATTTT | TRBJ1-5 | TRBV6-6 | NA | NA
CASSQVGGDNQPQHF | TGTGCCAGCAGCCAGGTGGGAGGGGACAATCAGCCCCAGCATTTT | TRBJ1-5 | TRBV7-9 | NA | NA
CASSLRAGELFF | TGTGCCAGCAGTTTAAGGGCCGGGGAGCTGTTTTTT | TRBJ2-2 | TRBV28 | NA | NA
CAWSAQGAEAFF | TGTGCCTGGAGTGCACAGGGGGCTGAAGCTTTCTTT | TRBJ1-1 | TRBV30 | NA | TRBD1
CASRGRTEAFF | TGTGCCAGCAGGGGGCGGACTGAAGCTTTCTTT | TRBJ1-1 | TRBV2 | NA | NA
CASSQGTGKSPLHF | TGCGCCAGCAGCCAAGGGACAGGGAAATCACCCCTCCACTTT | TRBJ1-6 | TRBV4-1 | NA | TRBD1
CASRVQSAGNTIYF | TGTGCCAGTAGGGTTCAGTCGGCTGGAAACACCATATATTTT | TRBJ1-3 | TRBV19 | few | NA
CASSHDRGPYEQYF | TGTGCCAGCAGCCACGACAGGGGGCCCTACGAGCAGTACTTC | TRBJ2-7 | TRBV4-2 | NA | TRBD1
CASSPVSVNYGYTF | TGCGCCAGCAGCCCCGTGTCGGTTAACTATGGCTACACCTTC | TRBJ1-2 | TRBV4-3 | NA | NA
CASSTPSGANVLTF | TGTGCCAGCAGCACCCCCTCTGGGGCCAACGTCCTGACTTTC | TRBJ2-6 | TRBV7-6 | NA | NA
CASFGQGRPEAFF | TGTGCCAGCTTCGGACAGGGGAGGCCTGAAGCTTTCTTT | TRBJ1-1 | TRBV6-1 | NA | TRBD1
CASSLAGVIETQYF | TGTGCCAGCAGCTTAGCGGGAGTAATAGAGACCCAGTACTTC | TRBJ2-5 | TRBV5-4 | NA | TRBD2
CSVRATSYEQYF | TGCAGCGTCCGGGCTACTTCCTACGAGCAGTACTTC | TRBJ2-7 | TRBV29-1 | NA | NA
CASSPGDTYEQYF | TGTGCCAGCAGTCCAGGGGACACCTACGAGCAGTACTTC | TRBJ2-7 | TRBV5-4 | once | NA
CAWSPGQGPNYGYTF | TGTGCCTGGAGCCCCGGACAGGGTCCTAACTATGGCTACACCTTC | TRBJ1-2 | TRBV30 | NA | TRBD1
CASGLVGRGLAGHGSTDTQYF | TGTGCTAGTGGTTTGGTAGGCCGTGGACTAGCGGGCCACGGAAGCACAGATACGCAGTATTTT | TRBJ2-3 | TRBV12-5 | NA | TRBD2
CASSRRTSLSETQYF | TGTGCCAGCAGTCGCCGGACTAGCCTTTCAGAGACCCAGTACTTC | TRBJ2-5 | TRBV27 | NA | TRBD2
CASSFRTGRNTEAFF | TGTGCCAGCAGTTTTCGGACAGGGAGGAACACTGAAGCTTTCTTT | TRBJ1-1 | TRBV6-1 | NA | TRBD1
CASSLGAGWNYTF | TGTGCCAGCAGCTTAGGGGCAGGGTGGAACTACACCTTC | TRBJ1-2 | TRBV11-2 | NA | NA
CARGQGPGELFF | TGTGCCAGAGGACAGGGGCCCGGGGAGCTGTTTTTT | TRBJ2-2 | TRBV25-1 | NA | TRBD1
CASSGEGGTEAFF | TGCGCCAGCAGCGGCGAAGGGGGCACTGAAGCTTTCTTT | TRBJ1-1 | TRBV5-1 | once | NA
CASKGAGIDGYTF | TGTGCCAGCAAAGGCGCGGGGATCGATGGCTACACCTTC | TRBJ1-2 | TRBV14 | NA | NA
CASRGGQNTEAFF | TGTGCCAGCCGCGGGGGACAGAACACTGAAGCTTTCTTT | TRBJ1-1 | TRBV2 | NA | NA
CASSLMAGAGSYNEQFF | TGTGCCAGCAGCTTAATGGCGGGTGCGGGGTCCTACAATGAGCAGTTCTTC | TRBJ2-1 | TRBV7-6 | NA | NA
CASSRGQEYPEAFF | TGTGCCAGCAGTCGAGGACAGGAGTACCCCGAAGCTTTCTTT | TRBJ1-1 | TRBV6-5 | NA | TRBD1
CASSLNNLAVYGYTF | TGTGCCTCTTCCCTCAACAATTTGGCAGTCTATGGCTACACCTTC | TRBJ1-2 | TRBV30 | NA | NA